These 3 T cell receptor beta chains originate from one sample sequenced in a study of blood T cells in healthy people across ages. A sample-barcoded 5' primer and a J-beta primer mix were used in a second PCR of roughly 6 to 11 cycles. TCRdb fed the 5' RACE reads into MiXCR, producing one record per CDR3 protein. Of approximately 800,000 distinct CDR3 sequences in the sample, 58% were seen once. The specimen sequenced was blood. The source is a young man in good health.

Remarks on this clonotype: One end of the junction does not line up with germline, which may come from a read error. This chain connects TRBV25-1 to TRBJ1-2; 7 bases fit TRBD1. Germline values: CDR1 MGHDK, CDR2 SYGVNS. The CDR3 covers 15 residues. CDR3 protein: CASSRTGTAFYGYTF. As DNA, the CDR3 is TGTGCCAGCAGCCGGACCGGGACAGCGTTCTATGGCTACACTTTC.

J is TRBJ2-7 and V is TRBV30, with D possibly being TRBD1 or TRBD2 (5 bases each). Near its end, the DNA agrees better with TRBJ2-5, so the J call may be wrong. This CDR3 is 11 amino acids long. CDR1 is GTSNPN and CDR2 is SVGIG in the germline V gene (reference sequence). CDR3 residues: CALGDQETQYF. CDR3 nucleotide sequence: TGTGCCTTGGGGGACCAAGAGACCCAGTACTTC.

The rearrangement uses TRBV5-5 and TRBJ1-4; no firm D call. The CDR3 is 14 amino acids. Trimming removed 4 bases at V and 8 bases at J, with 15 bases between. CDR1 is SGHKS, CDR2 YYEKEE, per germline (reference sequence). The CDR3 nucleotides are TGTGCCAGCAGCCTCTTAGTTGGAGGGGAAAAACTGTTTTTT. It codes for CASSLLVGGEKLFF.